This TCR beta chain derives from a study of a mutant IDH1 vaccine in newly diagnosed glioma. In the study overall: Therapy received beforehand was radiotherapy, temozolomide, or both, with most patients given both.

Sequencing used immunoSEQ multiplex PCR; TCRdb keeps in-frame clones, though not all of them. The sample holds tens of thousands of clones, approximately 89% seen once. Per the germline V gene, CDR1 is SNHLY and CDR2 is FYNNEI. The CDR3 covers 15 residues. Trimming removed 5 bases from V and 2 bases from J; junction bases left unmatched: 8. Time point reported: week 47, end of study. Alongside topical imiquimod, each dose of vaccine comprised 300 ug of mutant IDH1 20-mer peptide. Administration of eight vaccinations to patients took place in weeks 1, 3, 5, 7, 11, 15, 19, 23. Concerning this clone: The antigen remains undetermined.

This clonotype was sampled from a man aged 35-49 years with glioma. Here the sequenced sample was PBMCs, taken from a glioma patient whose treatment included an IDH1 peptide vaccine. The V and J genes are TRBV2 and TRBJ1-2; 7 nucleotides line up with TRBD1. CDR3 sequence (DNA): TGTGCCAGCAGTAGGGACAGCCCCATAAACTATGGCTACACCTTC. Translating it yields CASSRDSPINYGYTF.